Given below is one T cell receptor (beta chain) in context. These data come from a study of blood T cell repertoires in COVID-19. Study overall: From the United States, Italy and Spain came samples of acute and convalescent COVID-19. Nucleic acid was either cDNA or gDNA, and it came from T cells, B-cell-depleted T cells, or PBMCs.

This CDR3 is 17 amino acids long. V gave up 0 bases and J gave up 7 bases; unmatched junction bases: 6. The V gene's germline CDR1 is LNHDA and CDR2 SQIVND (reference sequence). Original handling: Estimation of nucleated cell counts relied on the amplification of reference gene primers. Data came from immunoSEQ multiplex PCR; TCRdb stores just in-frame clones and leaves some out. V, J and clone size were drawn from that table, and D and trimming were deduced from the DNA. The sample contains about 150,000 clones, 91% of which appear only once. The V call is TRBV19, the J call TRBJ1-4; 12 nucleotides align to TRBD1. Sequencing was done on a sample of peripheral blood. The sequence was collected from a man aged 50 or older with acute or convalescent COVID-19. The CDR3 reads CASSIDRGTGGSEKLFF. In DNA, the CDR3 is TGTGCCAGTAGTATAGATCGCGGGACAGGGGGCAGTGAAAAACTGTTTTTT.